This T cell receptor (beta chain) originates from a study of blood T cell repertoires in COVID-19. Overall study: Samples representing acute and convalescent COVID-19 were sourced from the United States, Italy and Spain. Sources were T cells, B-cell-depleted T cells, or PBMCs; the material itself was cDNA or gDNA.

V lost 6 bases and J lost 0; bases outside the gene matches: 8. Germline-derived CDR1 and CDR2 are SNHLY and FYNNEI. CDR3 length: 15 residues. How the authors handled the data: Reference gene primer amplification gave nucleated cell count estimates. The assay was immunoSEQ multiplex PCR, and TCRdb's table has in-frame clones only and misses some. V and J calls and clone size follow that table, whereas D and trimming were derived from the DNA. The table has about 330,000 clones, roughly 85% seen once. This clonotype was obtained from a human donor in a cohort sampled during active COVID-19. The V and J genes are TRBV2 and TRBJ2-7; 7 bases match TRBD1. The source material was peripheral blood. CDR3 DNA: TGTGCCAGCAGACACAGGGGATTCAACTCCTACGAGCAGTACTTC. Translation gives CASRHRGFNSYEQYF.